These 27 T cell receptor beta chains originate from one sample sequenced in a study of blood T cell repertoires in COVID-19. The table came from immunoSEQ multiplex PCR; TCRdb's copy has only in-frame clones and leaves some out. The data show about 340,000 clones, 92% seen once. Sequencing was carried out using PBMCs or T cells enriched from blood (not recorded which). The receptors derive from a woman aged 25 to 39 who had recovered from COVID-19.

The V and J genes are TRBV4-1 and TRBJ2-2; TRBD2 aligns across 10 bases. V shed 6 bases, J shed 5 bases, and the junction held 9 bases outside the gene matches. This CDR3 comprises 16 residues. Germline CDR1 and CDR2: MGHRA and YSYEKL. The CDR3: CASRPPAGGRTGELFF. The CDR3 DNA follows: TGCGCCAGCAGACCGCCAGCGGGAGGGAGGACCGGGGAGCTGTTTTTT.

The chain employs TRBV5-1 and TRBJ2-7; D is unclear. This CDR3 is built from 13 residues. V was clipped by 0 bases and J by 3 bases, with 7 bases between them. From germline, CDR1 is SGHRS and CDR2 YFSETQ. This chain's CDR3 is CASSLGQFYEQYF. CDR3 DNA sequence: TGCGCCAGCAGCTTGGGGCAGTTCTACGAGCAGTACTTC.

The chain couples TRBV5-1 to TRBJ2-3; TRBD1 aligns across 8 bases. CDR1 is SGHRS and CDR2 is YFSETQ in the germline V gene. The CDR3 is made up of 15 amino acids. Trimming took 0 bases from V and 6 from J; bases not matched to a gene: 6. The CDR3 DNA follows: TGCGCCAGCAGCTTGGGACAGGGGTTCTCGGATACGCAGTATTTT. Its translation: CASSLGQGFSDTQYF.

This clone was observed once. The V and J genes are TRBV7-9 and TRBJ1-2; D gene ambiguous. Germline-derived CDR1 and CDR2 are SEHNR and FQNEAQ (reference sequence). V gave up 5 bases and J gave up 2 bases, with 12 bases separating them. The CDR3 is 14 residues long. The CDR3, as DNA: TGTGCCAGCAGCCAAACTCCCTTCAACTATGGCTACACCTTC. Encoded protein: CASSQTPFNYGYTF.

V and J are TRBV7-2 and TRBJ2-1; 9 bases align to TRBD2. The CDR3 consists of 14 residues. In germline, CDR1 is SGHTA, CDR2 FQGNSA. V gave up 6 bases and J gave up 9 bases; unmatched junction bases: 9. The CDR3 loop is CASRLTSGTREQFF. The CDR3 coding sequence is TGTGCCAGCAGGTTGACTAGCGGTACACGTGAGCAGTTCTTC.

This clone was found once. The CDR3 spells CASSQDGGLNEQYF. In DNA, the CDR3 is TGCGCCAGCAGCCAAGATGGGGGCCTAAACGAGCAGTACTTC. The rearrangement uses TRBV4-1 and TRBJ2-7; a weak D match, TRBD1 (6 bases). The CDR3 totals 14 residues. The V and J ends lost 0 bases and 5 bases respectively, with 11 bases between them. Germline-derived CDR1 and CDR2 are MGHRA and YSYEKL.

The chain combines TRBV7-9 with TRBJ1-1, with D possibly being TRBD1 (6 bases). CDR1 and CDR2 from the germline V gene are SEHNR and FQNEAQ (reference sequence). CDR3 length: 14 residues. Trimming shortened V by 2 bases and J by 1 base, and 8 bases separated the two germline ends. CDR3 in amino acids: CASSLTQGNTEAFF. The DNA of the CDR3 is TGTGCCAGCAGCTTAACACAGGGGAACACTGAAGCTTTCTTT.

This chain connects TRBV10-3 to TRBJ2-3; TRBD2 aligns across 7 bases. V was pared by 0 bases and J by 2 bases, with 11 bases of the junction left unmatched. Germline V CDR1 and CDR2: ENHRY, SYGVKD. This CDR3 is built from 18 residues. This CDR3 is CAISESLRGNGFTDTQYF. The CDR3 nucleotides read TGTGCCATCAGTGAGTCGCTGCGGGGGAACGGGTTCACAGATACGCAGTATTTT.

This clone was recorded once. The chain uses TRBV5-4 and TRBJ1-2; 8 bases are shared with TRBD1. After removal of 4 bases from V and 3 bases from J, the junction contained 5 bases not matched to a gene. Germline V gene sequence: CDR1 SGHNT, CDR2 YYREEE (reference sequence). The CDR3 is made up of 14 amino acids. CDR3 nucleotides: TGTGCCAGCAGCACACAGACAGGGGACTATGGCTACACCTTC. This gives the protein CASSTQTGDYGYTF.

The V and J genes are TRBV6-5 and TRBJ1-3; weak D call: TRBD1 (5 bases). The CDR3 is 14 residues long. V lost 4 bases and J 2 bases, leaving 9 bases between the germline ends. Germline V CDR1 and CDR2: MNHEY, SVGAGI. CDR3 coding DNA: TGTGCCAGCAGTTTAGACAGTACTGGAAACACCATATATTTT. This translates into CASSLDSTGNTIYF.

This sequence joins TRBV6-5 and TRBJ1-6; weak D call: TRBD1 (6 bases). Trimming cost V 6 bases and J 7 bases, with 16 bases left between them. The germline V gene encodes CDR1 MNHEY and CDR2 SVGAGI. CDR3 length: 15 residues. The chain's CDR3 is CASRPERTVNSPLHF. The CDR3 DNA reads TGTGCCAGCAGACCTGAAAGGACAGTAAATTCACCCCTCCACTTT.

The V call is TRBV5-4, the J call TRBJ1-6, with 7 nucleotides matching TRBD1. Per the germline V gene, CDR1 is SGHNT and CDR2 is YYREEE (reference sequence). The length of the CDR3 is 14 residues. V gave up 3 bases and J gave up 12 bases; unmatched junction bases: 9. DNA for the CDR3: TGTGCCAGCAGCTCCGAGGACAGGCGGGGACCCCTCCACTTT. Translation gives CASSSEDRRGPLHF.

The chain recombines TRBV18 with TRBJ1-1; TRBD1 matches 11 bases. The CDR3 covers 15 residues. J lost 3 bases, V lost 2 bases, and 2 bases had no gene match. CDR1 is KGHSH, CDR2 LQKENI, per germline. CDR3 DNA: TGTGCCAGCTCACCATTGGGACAGGGGGACACTGAAGCTTTCTTT. Translation gives CASSPLGQGDTEAFF.

This clone occurred once. This chain links TRBV19 with TRBJ2-3; 7 bases fit TRBD2. This CDR3 region has 15 residues. V was pared by 11 bases and J by 2 bases, with 13 bases of the junction left unmatched. Per germline, CDR1 LNHDA and CDR2 SQIVND (reference sequence). CDR3 DNA: TGTGCCGCCAAAGCCGCGGGGGACGACACAGATACGCAGTATTTT. This codes for CAAKAAGDDTDTQYF. The full variable domain, completed using reference TRBV19 and TRBJ2-3, is DGGITQSPKYLFRKEGQNVTLSCEQNLNHDAMYWYRQDPGQGLRLIYYSQIVNDFQKGDIAEGYSVSREKKESFPLTVTSAQKNPTAFYLCAAKAAGDDTDTQYFGPGTRLTVL.

V gene TRBV7-9 combines with J gene TRBJ2-4; D gene ambiguous. This CDR3 has 16 residues. Germline-derived CDR1 and CDR2 are SEHNR and FQNEAQ (reference sequence). The V end was cut by 5 bases, the J end by 0 bases, with 14 bases between. The CDR3 bases are TGTGCCAGCAGCCGAAGCGTGGATCTAGCCAAAAACATTCAGTACTTC. Protein sequence: CASSRSVDLAKNIQYF.

The chain is built from TRBV7-2 and TRBJ1-2; possibly TRBD1 for D (5 bases). The germline V gene has CDR1 SGHTA and CDR2 FQGNSA. This CDR3 comprises 15 residues. V lost 5 bases to trimming and J lost 7 bases, with 20 bases between them. The CDR3 DNA is TGTGCCAGCAGCCCACATACGGAGGGGTTGGGTGGCTACACCTTC. Its protein is CASSPHTEGLGGYTF.

The V call is TRBV5-1, the J call TRBJ1-2; no firm D call. The CDR3 runs to 12 residues. V was pared by 7 bases and J by 7 bases, with 14 bases between. The germline gives CDR1 SGHRS, CDR2 YFSETQ. The CDR3 bases are TGCGCCAGCCCGAACCCCGGCGGTGGCTACACCTTC. Its translation: CASPNPGGGYTF.

The chain has TRBV28 and TRBJ1-2; 7 bases line up with TRBD1. Trimming removed 6 bases from V and 2 bases from J; junction bases left unmatched: 3. Germline CDR1 and CDR2: MDHEN and SYDVKM. This CDR3 has 13 residues. The CDR3 DNA follows: TGTGCCAGCAGGGAGACAGGGAACTATGGCTACACCTTC. Translating gives CASRETGNYGYTF.

V gene TRBV24-1 combines with J gene TRBJ2-2; 7 bases align to TRBD2. V lost 1 base to trimming and J lost 7 bases; unmatched junction nucleotides: 8. The CDR3 runs to 16 residues. The germline V gene encodes CDR1 KGHDR and CDR2 SFDVKD. In DNA, the CDR3 is TGTGCCACCAGTGATTTTGGCGGGAGTATAGGCGGGGAGCTGTTTTTT. Protein product: CATSDFGGSIGGELFF.

The chain combines TRBV11-3 with TRBJ2-1; 9 nucleotides align to TRBD2. This CDR3 is 15 amino acids long. The germline CDR1 and CDR2 sequences are SGHNT and YENEEA. The V gene end was trimmed by 3 bases and the J gene end by 2 bases; junction bases not matched to a gene: 2. CDR3 in amino acids: CASSFGLATYNEQFF. In nucleotides, the CDR3 is TGTGCCAGCAGCTTCGGACTAGCGACCTACAATGAGCAGTTCTTC.

The rearrangement joins TRBV2 to TRBJ2-1; tentatively, D is TRBD2 (6 bases). CDR1 is SNHLY and CDR2 is FYNNEI in the germline V gene. Deletions cut 8 bases from V and 5 bases from J, with 16 bases between. This CDR3 spans 14 amino acids. The CDR3 nucleotides are TGTGCCAGCGGGGAAATAACGGGGGACAATGAGCAGTTCTTC. Translation: CASGEITGDNEQFF. Full variable domain (remainder filled in from reference TRBV2 and TRBJ2-1): EPEVTQTPSHQVTQMGQEVILRCVPISNHLYFYWYRQILGQKVEFLVSFYNNEISEKSEIFDDQFSVERPDGSNFTLKIRSTKLEDSAMYFCASGEITGDNEQFFGPGTRLTVL.

The chain links TRBV7-3 to TRBJ2-1, with TRBD1 matching over 7 bases. CDR1 is SGHTA and CDR2 is FQGTGA in the germline V gene. V was pared by 5 bases and J by 6 bases, with 1 base of the junction left unmatched. The CDR3 has 12 amino acids. This CDR3 is CASSRQGNEQFF. The CDR3 bases are TGTGCCAGCAGCCGACAGGGCAATGAGCAGTTCTTC.

V gene TRBV5-4 combines with J gene TRBJ2-7; 8 bases are a match to TRBD1. J lost 0 bases, V lost 0 bases, and 5 bases had no gene match. Germline CDR1 and CDR2: SGHNT and YYREEE (reference sequence). This CDR3 comprises 16 residues. CDR3 sequence reads: CASSLALTGASYEQYF. Here the CDR3 DNA reads TGTGCCAGCAGCTTGGCTTTGACAGGGGCCTCCTACGAGCAGTACTTC.

The chain joins TRBV18 to TRBJ2-5; D is uncertain. V was trimmed by 1 base and J by 1 base, leaving 10 bases between them. This CDR3 is built from 15 residues. Germline assignment: CDR1 KGHSH and CDR2 LQKENI. The CDR3 DNA reads as TGTGCCAGCTCACCACGAGATGGAGTCCAAGAGACCCAGTACTTC. Its protein product is CASSPRDGVQETQYF.

The genes are TRBV24-1 and TRBJ2-3, with D tentatively TRBD2 (5 bases). Trimming removed 4 bases from V and 3 bases from J, with 16 bases in between. Per germline, CDR1 KGHDR and CDR2 SFDVKD. This CDR3 is built from 16 residues. The CDR3, as DNA: TGTGCCACCAGTGACCCTAATCCATCGGGGACAGATACGCAGTATTTT. Translating it yields CATSDPNPSGTDTQYF.

This clone came up a few times. The chain has TRBV18 and TRBJ2-7, with D possibly being TRBD2 (5 bases). CDR1 is KGHSH and CDR2 is LQKENI in the germline V gene. There are 16 residues in the CDR3. Trimming took off 0 bases at V and 6 bases at J, with 18 bases between the two ends. CDR3 DNA sequence: TGTGCCAGCTCACCACCCCACTCCGGGATGGAAGGCGAGCAGTACTTC. As protein: CASSPPHSGMEGEQYF.

The chain has TRBV7-8 and TRBJ2-1; D might be TRBD1 (5 bases). The CDR3 is 17 residues long. The ends were cut back, 2 bases at V and 6 bases at J, with 20 bases in the middle. Germline V gene data show CDR1 as SGHVS and CDR2 as FQNEAQ. The CDR3 reads CASSLTYLGVGANEQFF. The CDR3 bases are TGTGCCAGCAGCTTAACTTACTTAGGGGTTGGGGCCAATGAGCAGTTCTTC.